This T cell receptor beta chain was retrieved from a study of regulatory T cells in long-lasting Graves disease. Building of the TCR beta libraries involved iRepertoire HTBI primers and Arm-PCR of CDR3 regions. TCRdb reprocessed the multiplex PCR reads with MiXCR, giving one entry per CDR3 protein. The sample holds around 430,000 distinct CDR3 sequences, approximately 23% seen once. In its sample, this clonotype was seen a few times. CDR1 and CDR2 (germline): LNHNV, YYDKDF (reference sequence). Trimming pared 0 bases from V and 2 bases from J, leaving 11 bases between. CDR3 length: 16 residues. The sample's time point: persistent/refractory GD, antithyroid drugs over 5 years with positive TRAb. RNA from PBMCs was the source of the TCR library. Doctors identified Graves' disease using the American Thyroid Association guidelines. Roughly 10-milliliter peripheral blood samples went into EDTA tubes.

This specimen was peripheral blood mononuclear cells (PBMCs), taken when the disease was refractory, from a patient treated with antithyroid drugs. This clonotype was obtained from a female donor with Graves disease. This chain links TRBV15 with TRBJ1-3; D is possibly TRBD1 (6 bases). In DNA form, the CDR3 reads TGTGCCACCAGCAGAGACCCAGGGGAAGCTGGAAACACCATATATTTT. The encoded protein is CATSRDPGEAGNTIYF.